One sample yielded the 12 T cell receptor beta chains listed below, sequenced in a study of blood T cells in healthy people across ages. The second PCR ran about 7 to 12 cycles with a sample-barcoded 5' primer and J-beta primers. TCRdb processed the 5' RACE reads anew with MiXCR; each CDR3 protein has one entry. The table lists around 1,000,000 distinct CDR3 sequences, almost 25% of them singletons. This sample was shared with a second study, whose subject was T cells of mothers and their children.

Sequenced: blood. These receptors were taken from a girl aged 2 to 9 in good health.

This clonotype was seen a few times. This chain joins TRBV2 and TRBJ1-4; the match to TRBD1 covers 8 bases. Looked up from germline, CDR1 is SNHLY and CDR2 is FYNNEI. This CDR3 comprises 14 residues. V was clipped by 6 bases and J by 8 bases; unmatched bases: 8. This chain's CDR3 is CASSQGAQGEKLFF. The DNA for the CDR3 is TGTGCCAGCAGCCAGGGGGCCCAGGGAGAAAAACTGTTTTTT.

This clonotype was observed a handful of times. A read error may produce the germline difference seen at one junction end. This chain links TRBV7-2 with TRBJ2-1, with 7 bases aligning to TRBD2. The germline gives CDR1 SGHTA, CDR2 FQGNSA. The CDR3 runs 11 residues. The CDR3 coding sequence is TGTGCCTGCAGCGGTAGGCTAGCGGCCTTCTTC. Amino acids: CACSGRLAAFF.

CDR3 sequence reads: CASSEVDRMNTEAFF. The CDR3 DNA reads as TGTGCCAGCAGTGAAGTAGACAGGATGAACACTGAAGCTTTCTTT. V is TRBV25-1 and J is TRBJ1-1, with a weak D call TRBD1 (6 bases). Germline V gene lookup returns CDR1 MGHDK and CDR2 SYGVNS. This CDR3 spans 15 amino acids. Deletions cut 2 bases from V and 0 bases from J, with 10 bases between.

This clonotype was found a few times. This chain links TRBV12-3 or TRBV12-4 with TRBJ2-7; TRBD2 aligns across 9 bases. With V trimmed by 7 bases and J by 2 bases, 6 bases remained unmatched. The CDR3 has 14 amino acids. The CDR3 is CASNRAGGTYEQYF. CDR3 DNA sequence: TGTGCCAGCAATAGAGCGGGGGGAACCTACGAGCAGTACTTC.

This sequence joins TRBV7-2 and TRBJ1-1; 12 bases line up with TRBD1. The V segment lost 6 bases and the J segment 8 bases; nucleotides outside the gene matches: 7. The CDR3 totals 14 residues. Looked up from germline, CDR1 is SGHTA and CDR2 is FQGNSA. The CDR3 sequence is CASRAGTGGIEAFF. CDR3 DNA: TGTGCCAGCAGGGCCGGGACAGGGGGCATAGAAGCTTTCTTT.

J is TRBJ2-1 and V is TRBV28, with D perhaps matching TRBD2 (6 bases). The CDR3 covers 15 residues. Germline CDR1 is MDHEN and CDR2 is SYDVKM. V was clipped by 2 bases and J by 6 bases, with 14 bases between them. The CDR3 reads CASSLVGGITNEQFF. The CDR3 nucleotides read TGTGCCAGCAGTTTAGTCGGCGGGATCACCAATGAGCAGTTCTTC.

This chain uses TRBV29-1 with TRBJ1-2; D unclear. Germline CDR1 reads SQVTM; CDR2 reads ANQGSEA. The ends were cut back, 3 bases at V and 5 bases at J, with 22 bases in the middle. This CDR3 spans 16 amino acids. The CDR3 loop reads CSVERIPGTPEYGYTF. The CDR3 DNA reads as TGCAGCGTTGAGCGCATCCCGGGAACCCCGGAGTATGGCTACACCTTC. The full variable domain, with the rest looked up from reference TRBV29-1 and TRBJ1-2, is SAVISQKPSRDICQRGTSLTIQCQVDSQVTMMFWYRQQPGQSLTLIATANQGSEATYESGFVIDKFPISRPNLTFSTLTVSNMSPEDSSIYLCSVERIPGTPEYGYTFGSGTRLTVV.

A few counts support this clonotype. The chain has TRBV12-3 or TRBV12-4 and TRBJ2-7; D is perhaps TRBD1 (6 bases). This CDR3 is 12 amino acids long. Deletions cut 6 bases from V and 5 bases from J, with 11 bases between. The CDR3: CASRDSADEQYF. CDR3 nucleotide sequence: TGTGCCAGCAGGGACAGCGCGGACGAGCAGTACTTC.

The table lists this clonotype with a few counts. The chain combines TRBV10-3 with TRBJ2-1; 15 nucleotides align to TRBD2. This CDR3 is built from 17 residues. Trimming took 7 bases from V and 1 from J; bases not matched to a gene: 5. In germline, CDR1 is ENHRY, CDR2 SYGVKD. The CDR3 DNA follows: TGTGCCATCACCTCCGGGACTAGCGGGAGGTCCTACAATGAGCAGTTCTTC. Amino acid sequence: CAITSGTSGRSYNEQFF.

The sample holds a few counts of this clonotype. J is TRBJ2-5 and V is TRBV7-9; TRBD1 might be the D (5 bases). This CDR3 region has 16 residues. Germline V gene lookup returns CDR1 SEHNR and CDR2 FQNEAQ (reference sequence). Trimming left V 2 bases short and J 1 base short, with 14 bases between. The CDR3 sequence: CASSLQGMGLQETQYF. In DNA form, the CDR3 reads TGTGCCAGCAGCTTACAGGGAATGGGCCTCCAAGAGACCCAGTACTTC.

There are many counts of this clonotype. The genes are TRBV20-1 and TRBJ2-7, with 7 bases identical to TRBD1. The CDR3 is made up of 17 amino acids. With 6 bases clipped from V and 0 bases from J, the junction kept 17 bases outside the gene matches. The V gene's germline CDR1 is DFQATT and CDR2 SNEGSKA (reference sequence). CDR3 DNA: TGCAGTGCGTACTCGGACAGGCTAGGATCTCCCTCCTACGAGCAGTACTTC. Amino acid sequence: CSAYSDRLGSPSYEQYF.

V is TRBV12-3 or TRBV12-4 and J is TRBJ1-5; 9 bases map to TRBD1. The CDR3 has 15 amino acids. The V and J ends lost 6 bases and 11 bases, in that order; junction bases with no gene match: 14. CDR3: CASRPGQGTFGAQHF. CDR3 sequence (DNA): TGTGCCAGCAGGCCGGGACAGGGAACCTTCGGGGCCCAGCATTTT.